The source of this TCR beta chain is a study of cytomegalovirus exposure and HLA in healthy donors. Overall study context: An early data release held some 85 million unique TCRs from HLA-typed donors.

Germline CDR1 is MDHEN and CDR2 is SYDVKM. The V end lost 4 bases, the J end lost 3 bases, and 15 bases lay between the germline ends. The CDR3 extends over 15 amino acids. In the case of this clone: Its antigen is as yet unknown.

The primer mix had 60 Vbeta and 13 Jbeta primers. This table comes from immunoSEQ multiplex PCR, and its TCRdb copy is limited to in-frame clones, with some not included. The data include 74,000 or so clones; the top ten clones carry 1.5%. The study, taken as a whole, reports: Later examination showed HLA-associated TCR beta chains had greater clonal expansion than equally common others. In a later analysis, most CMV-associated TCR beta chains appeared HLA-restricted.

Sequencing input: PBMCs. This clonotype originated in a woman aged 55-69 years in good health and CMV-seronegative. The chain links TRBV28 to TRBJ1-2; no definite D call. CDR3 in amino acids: CASSYLGRVDYGYTF. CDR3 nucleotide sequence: TGTGCCAGCAGTTATCTGGGTCGGGTAGACTATGGCTACACCTTC.